The T cell receptor beta chain described here comes from a study of memory CD4+ T cells and cytomegalovirus serostatus. At the level of the study: This sample comes from healthy Belgian adults, about nine CMV seropositive, about 23 seronegative. Study results and limitations: About 40% of the roughly 160 known CMV-associated TCRbeta sequences appeared in CD4+ memory. The CMV-associated TCR signature appears largely within the CD4+ memory repertoire.

As to this clone: Its antigen is unidentified.

The repertoire was sequenced with immunoSEQ multiplex PCR; TCRdb's copy has only in-frame clones and lacks some. Of about 92,000 clones listed, about four fifths are singletons. The sort gate was single viable CD3+CD4+CD8-CD45RO+ cells for memory CD4+ T cells. Serostatus was set by detecting CMV pp150, pp28, p38, p52 IgG. Germline V gives CDR1 KGHSH, CDR2 LQKENI. The CDR3 is made up of 16 amino acids. Trimming cost V 5 bases and J 1 base, with 17 bases left between them. The chain recombines TRBV18 with TRBJ2-5; D tentatively fits TRBD1 or TRBD2 (5 bases each). The sequenced sample consisted of memory CD4+ T cells from blood. This TCR was sampled from an adult in good health and CMV-seropositive. The CDR3 region is CASSAQTGRIQETQYF. For the CDR3, the DNA is TGTGCCAGCTCAGCCCAAACGGGACGAATCCAAGAGACCCAGTACTTC.